Listed below are T cell receptor beta chains from one sample, sequenced in a study of T-cell memory formation after mild COVID-19. TCRdb recomputed calls from the 5' RACE reads with MiXCR, one row per CDR3 protein. Among nearly 110,000 distinct CDR3 sequences listed, approximately 15% were seen once. Specimen: PBMCs or a T cell subset sorted from them (not recorded which). The receptors originated from a man aged 18 to 29 who had mild COVID-19 (a few samples of this study predate the infection). Cell type and time point are not known. Each CDR3 is given with its conserved first and last residue. The order of the fields is clone size, D gene, V gene, J gene, CDR3 DNA, CDR3 protein. D genes are given only for firm matches. The size of a clone is reported for some rows only, either as once, few or many, or as a class for expanded clones.

abundance: few; d_gene: TRBD2; v_gene: TRBV4-3; j_gene: TRBJ2-3; CDR3nt: TGCGCCAGCAGCCAGGGACTAGCGGGGGGGCCCCTCTATACGCAGTATTTT; CDR3aa: CASSQGLAGGPLYTQYF
abundance: few; d_gene: NA; v_gene: TRBV6-5; j_gene: TRBJ2-7; CDR3nt: TGTGCCAGCAGTTTCCACCCCTACGAGCAGTACTTC; CDR3aa: CASSFHPYEQYF
abundance: many; d_gene: NA; v_gene: TRBV7-6; j_gene: TRBJ2-3; CDR3nt: TGTGCCAGCAGCCTAAGTTGGGGCGCAGATACGCAGTATTTT; CDR3aa: CASSLSWGADTQYF
abundance: NA; d_gene: NA; v_gene: TRBV5-5; j_gene: TRBJ2-3; CDR3nt: TGTGCCAGCAGCTTGGGTACCGGCATTTTTAGCACAGATACGCAGTATTTT; CDR3aa: CASSLGTGIFSTDTQYF
abundance: NA; d_gene: TRBD2; v_gene: TRBV6-2/TRBV6-3; j_gene: TRBJ2-1; CDR3nt: TGTGCCAGCAGTTACCCGGCGGGACTAGCGGAATACAATGAGCAGTTCTTC; CDR3aa: CASSYPAGLAEYNEQFF
abundance: few; d_gene: NA; v_gene: TRBV2; j_gene: TRBJ2-3; CDR3nt: TGTGCCAGCAGTGATGAGGCAGGGCAGAGCACAGATACGCAGTATTTT; CDR3aa: CASSDEAGQSTDTQYF
abundance: NA; d_gene: NA; v_gene: TRBV4-2; j_gene: TRBJ2-1; CDR3nt: TGTGCCAGCAGCCAAGGAGGCTCTCTCGCGGATGAGCAGTTCTTC; CDR3aa: CASSQGGSLADEQFF
abundance: few; d_gene: NA; v_gene: TRBV12-3/TRBV12-4; j_gene: TRBJ1-2; CDR3nt: TGTGCCAGCAGTTTATCGTCGAACTATGGCTACACCTTC; CDR3aa: CASSLSSNYGYTF
abundance: NA; d_gene: TRBD1; v_gene: TRBV7-9; j_gene: TRBJ1-1; CDR3nt: TGTGCCAGCAGCTTGGGGACAGGGATGAACACTGAAGCTTTCTTT; CDR3aa: CASSLGTGMNTEAFF
abundance: NA; d_gene: NA; v_gene: TRBV7-9; j_gene: TRBJ2-7; CDR3nt: TGTGCCAGCAGCTTAGCCGGGACCCTGTACGAGCAGTACTTC; CDR3aa: CASSLAGTLYEQYF
abundance: few; d_gene: TRBD2; v_gene: TRBV3-1; j_gene: TRBJ2-7; CDR3nt: TGTGCCAGCAGCCAAGCGCCTAGCGGGGGCTACGAGCAGTACTTC; CDR3aa: CASSQAPSGGYEQYF
abundance: NA; d_gene: NA; v_gene: TRBV5-6; j_gene: TRBJ1-4; CDR3nt: TGTGCCAGCAGCCGGCAAGGTGCCACCACAACTAATGAAAAACTGTTTTTT; CDR3aa: CASSRQGATTTNEKLFF
abundance: few; d_gene: TRBD2; v_gene: TRBV7-6; j_gene: TRBJ2-3; CDR3nt: TGTGCCAGCAGCTTTCCAAGGGCGGGGGGAGTGACAGATACGCAGTATTTT; CDR3aa: CASSFPRAGGVTDTQYF
abundance: NA; d_gene: TRBD2; v_gene: TRBV7-9; j_gene: TRBJ2-5; CDR3nt: TGTGCCAGCACCCCCCCAAAACTAGCGGGCTCGGGGACCCAGTACTTC; CDR3aa: CASTPPKLAGSGTQYF
abundance: few; d_gene: TRBD1; v_gene: TRBV7-9; j_gene: TRBJ1-2; CDR3nt: TGTGCCAGCAGCCGGACAGGGGGCGTCGATGGCTACACCTTC; CDR3aa: CASSRTGGVDGYTF
abundance: few; d_gene: NA; v_gene: TRBV6-5; j_gene: TRBJ1-6; CDR3nt: TGTGCCAGCAGTTACTCGGGTTATTCACCCCTCCACTTT; CDR3aa: CASSYSGYSPLHF
abundance: few; d_gene: TRBD1; v_gene: TRBV27; j_gene: TRBJ1-6; CDR3nt: TGTGCCAGCAGTAGGAGACAGGGGAATTCACCCCTCCACTTT; CDR3aa: CASSRRQGNSPLHF
abundance: few; d_gene: TRBD2; v_gene: TRBV7-2; j_gene: TRBJ2-4; CDR3nt: TGTGCCAGCAGCGTCCCGTGGGAGGGCATTCAGTACTTC; CDR3aa: CASSVPWEGIQYF
abundance: NA; d_gene: TRBD2; v_gene: TRBV7-2; j_gene: TRBJ2-3; CDR3nt: TGTGCCAGCAGCTTAGTGGCTAGCGGGGGAAGCACAGATACGCAGTATTTT; CDR3aa: CASSLVASGGSTDTQYF
abundance: few; d_gene: NA; v_gene: TRBV10-1; j_gene: TRBJ1-6; CDR3nt: TGCGCCAGCAGTGAGTCGGGTGGTTCACCCCTCCACTTT; CDR3aa: CASSESGGSPLHF
abundance: few; d_gene: TRBD1; v_gene: TRBV5-1; j_gene: TRBJ1-6; CDR3nt: TGCGCCAGCAGCGTGTGGGGACAGGGGGCTAAGGGTTCACCCCTCCACTTT; CDR3aa: CASSVWGQGAKGSPLHF
abundance: many; d_gene: NA; v_gene: TRBV20-1; j_gene: TRBJ1-3; CDR3nt: TGCAGTGCTAGAGATGGGGACTGGGACTCTGGAAACACCATATATTTT; CDR3aa: CSARDGDWDSGNTIYF
abundance: NA; d_gene: NA; v_gene: TRBV7-6; j_gene: TRBJ2-1; CDR3nt: TGTGCCAGCAGCTTAGCGTTGGCCTATTTCAATGAGCAGTTCTTC; CDR3aa: CASSLALAYFNEQFF
abundance: NA; d_gene: TRBD2; v_gene: TRBV20-1; j_gene: TRBJ2-1; CDR3nt: TGCAGTGCTAGTAAAGCCGGGACTAGCGGGGGGCGCAATGAGCAGTTCTTC; CDR3aa: CSASKAGTSGGRNEQFF
abundance: NA; d_gene: TRBD2; v_gene: TRBV5-4; j_gene: TRBJ2-1; CDR3nt: TGTGCCAGCAGCTTGGTGGGGGGGATTTACAATGAGCAGTTCTTC; CDR3aa: CASSLVGGIYNEQFF
abundance: NA; d_gene: TRBD1; v_gene: TRBV7-8; j_gene: TRBJ2-4; CDR3nt: TGTGCCAGCAGCTTTATCAGGGGGTTTCCGATAGCCAAAAACATTCAGTACTTC; CDR3aa: CASSFIRGFPIAKNIQYF
abundance: NA; d_gene: NA; v_gene: TRBV12-3/TRBV12-4; j_gene: TRBJ1-2; CDR3nt: TGTGCCAGCGGCACAAATGAGGGGATCGTGAACTATGGCTACACCTTC; CDR3aa: CASGTNEGIVNYGYTF
abundance: few; d_gene: NA; v_gene: TRBV7-9; j_gene: TRBJ2-1; CDR3nt: TGTGCCAGCAGCTTAGTAGGGGCCAAAATTTCGGTATCGCATGAGCAGTTCTTC; CDR3aa: CASSLVGAKISVSHEQFF
abundance: few; d_gene: NA; v_gene: TRBV9; j_gene: TRBJ2-2; CDR3nt: TGTGCCAGCAGCGTTAATTCCGGGGAGCTGTTTTTT; CDR3aa: CASSVNSGELFF
abundance: NA; d_gene: TRBD1; v_gene: TRBV9; j_gene: TRBJ1-6; CDR3nt: TGTGCCAGCAGTTATCGGGACAGGGCTTTTTTTAATTCACCCCTCCACTTT; CDR3aa: CASSYRDRAFFNSPLHF
abundance: few; d_gene: NA; v_gene: TRBV6-2/TRBV6-3; j_gene: TRBJ2-7; CDR3nt: TGTGCCAGCAGTCACAGATCCTACGAGCAGTACTTC; CDR3aa: CASSHRSYEQYF
abundance: many; d_gene: TRBD1; v_gene: TRBV5-1; j_gene: TRBJ1-1; CDR3nt: TGCGCCAGCAGCTTGTCCGGGACAGGGGGTAGTCCTGAAGCTTTCTTT; CDR3aa: CASSLSGTGGSPEAFF
abundance: few; d_gene: TRBD1; v_gene: TRBV29-1; j_gene: TRBJ1-2; CDR3nt: TGCAGCGTTACTGATGGGACAGGGGCTCATTATGGCTACACCTTC; CDR3aa: CSVTDGTGAHYGYTF
abundance: NA; d_gene: TRBD2; v_gene: TRBV12-5; j_gene: TRBJ2-3; CDR3nt: TGTGCTAGTGGTTCCCCTAGCGGGGGGGCCACAGATACGCAGTATTTT; CDR3aa: CASGSPSGGATDTQYF
abundance: few; d_gene: TRBD1; v_gene: TRBV5-6; j_gene: TRBJ1-1; CDR3nt: TGTGCCAGCAGCTTGACAGGGGAGATGAACACTGAAGCTTTCTTT; CDR3aa: CASSLTGEMNTEAFF
abundance: NA; d_gene: TRBD1; v_gene: TRBV10-3; j_gene: TRBJ1-1; CDR3nt: TGTGCCATCAAGGCAGGGGGCAACACTGAAGCTTTCTTT; CDR3aa: CAIKAGGNTEAFF
abundance: many; d_gene: TRBD1; v_gene: TRBV4-1; j_gene: TRBJ2-7; CDR3nt: TGCGCCAGCAGCCAAGCTAGGACAGGGAGCCACGAGCAGTACTTC; CDR3aa: CASSQARTGSHEQYF
abundance: many; d_gene: TRBD1; v_gene: TRBV19; j_gene: TRBJ1-3; CDR3nt: TGTGCCAGCCGGGACAGGAACCTCTCTGGAAACACCATATATTTT; CDR3aa: CASRDRNLSGNTIYF
abundance: many; d_gene: NA; v_gene: TRBV11-2; j_gene: TRBJ2-2; CDR3nt: TGTGCCAGCAGCTTCTTGAACACCGGGGAGCTGTTTTTT; CDR3aa: CASSFLNTGELFF
abundance: few; d_gene: NA; v_gene: TRBV6-4; j_gene: TRBJ2-1; CDR3nt: TGTGCCAGCAGTGACTCGGCCGGGACGGATTACAATGAGCAGTTCTTC; CDR3aa: CASSDSAGTDYNEQFF
abundance: NA; d_gene: NA; v_gene: TRBV6-6; j_gene: TRBJ1-1; CDR3nt: TGTGCCAGCAGTTTCTCTACAGGGCTCGGCACTGAAGCTTTCTTT; CDR3aa: CASSFSTGLGTEAFF
abundance: NA; d_gene: TRBD2; v_gene: TRBV12-3/TRBV12-4; j_gene: TRBJ2-6; CDR3nt: TGTGCCAGCAGTCTCGGACTAGCGGGGGCTGGGGCCAACGTCCTGACTTTC; CDR3aa: CASSLGLAGAGANVLTF